These 2 T cell receptor beta chains were sequenced from one sample in a study of T-cell reconstitution after alpha-beta-depleted transplantation in children. TCRbeta library preparation incorporated unique molecular identifiers. MiXCR was run by TCRdb on the PCR reads, yielding one entry per CDR3 protein. The sample yields about 870,000 distinct CDR3 sequences, roughly 15% seen once. The sequences come from PBMCs, mostly from graft donor cells, collected 360 days after TCRalphabeta/CD19-depleted stem cell transplant. The receptors stem from a male patient aged 5 to 17 who had a stem cell transplant for acute lymphoblastic leukemia, so the T cells may come from the graft donor.

Note on this clonotype: Its ends do not fully match the called genes, so a read error is possible. CDR3 amino acids: CAISPLQGDNQPQHF. As DNA, the CDR3 is TGTGCCATCTCACCACTCCAGGGGGACAATCAGCCCCAGCATTTT. The chain couples TRBV18 to TRBJ1-5, with TRBD1 matching over 7 bases. This CDR3 spans 15 amino acids. Per the germline V gene, CDR1 is KGHSH and CDR2 is LQKENI.

This sequence joins TRBV20-1 and TRBJ2-1; D perhaps matches TRBD2 (6 bases). Per the germline V gene, CDR1 is DFQATT and CDR2 is SNEGSKA (reference sequence). The V end lost 5 bases, the J end lost 4 bases, and 18 bases lay between the germline ends. The CDR3 spans 15 residues. The CDR3 is CSAQIAVRQYNEQFF. CDR3 bases: TGCAGTGCTCAGATAGCGGTCCGACAGTACAATGAGCAGTTCTTC.